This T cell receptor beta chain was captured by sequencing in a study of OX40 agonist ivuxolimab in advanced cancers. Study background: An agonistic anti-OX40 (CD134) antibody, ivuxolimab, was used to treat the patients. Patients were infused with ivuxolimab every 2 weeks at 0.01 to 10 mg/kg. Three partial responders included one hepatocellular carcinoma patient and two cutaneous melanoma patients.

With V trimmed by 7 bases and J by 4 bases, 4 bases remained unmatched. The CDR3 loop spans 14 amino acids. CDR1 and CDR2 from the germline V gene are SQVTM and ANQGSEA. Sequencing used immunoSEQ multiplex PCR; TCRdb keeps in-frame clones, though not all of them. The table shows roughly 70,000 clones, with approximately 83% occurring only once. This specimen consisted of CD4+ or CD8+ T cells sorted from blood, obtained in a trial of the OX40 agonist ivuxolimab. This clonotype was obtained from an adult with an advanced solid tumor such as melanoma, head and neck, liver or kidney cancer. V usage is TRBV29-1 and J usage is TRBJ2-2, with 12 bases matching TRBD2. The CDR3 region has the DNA TGCAGCGGGGAGACTAGCGGGGGCACCGGGGAGCTGTTTTTT. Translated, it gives CSGETSGGTGELFF.